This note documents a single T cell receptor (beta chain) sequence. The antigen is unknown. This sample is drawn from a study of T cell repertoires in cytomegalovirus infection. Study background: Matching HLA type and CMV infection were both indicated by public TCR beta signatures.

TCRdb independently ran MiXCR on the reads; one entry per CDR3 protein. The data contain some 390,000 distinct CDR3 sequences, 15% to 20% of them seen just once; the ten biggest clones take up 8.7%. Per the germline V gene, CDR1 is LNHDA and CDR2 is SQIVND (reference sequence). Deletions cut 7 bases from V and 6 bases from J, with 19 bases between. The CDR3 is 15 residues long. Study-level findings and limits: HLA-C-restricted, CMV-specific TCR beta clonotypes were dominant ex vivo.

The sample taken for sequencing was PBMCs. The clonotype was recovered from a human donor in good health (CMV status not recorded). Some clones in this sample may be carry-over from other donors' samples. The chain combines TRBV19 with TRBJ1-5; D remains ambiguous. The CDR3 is CASNNRALRAQPQHF. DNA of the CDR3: TGTGCCAGTAACAACCGGGCCCTTCGGGCTCAGCCCCAGCATTTT.